Listed below are T cell receptor beta chains from one sample, sequenced in a study of T-cell memory formation after mild COVID-19. In TCRdb, the 5' RACE reads were re-called with MiXCR into one record per CDR3 protein. The repertoire consists of approximately 490,000 distinct CDR3 sequences, with about a fifth occurring once and the leading ten covering 9.5% to 15%. The source material was PBMCs or a T cell subset sorted from them (not recorded which). The source of these receptors is an adult woman who had mild COVID-19 (a few samples of this study predate the infection). Cell type and time point are not known. CDR3s include the opening cysteine and the closing phenylalanine or tryptophan. The order of the fields is D gene, V gene, J gene, CDR3 length, clone size, CDR3 DNA, CDR3 protein. A D gene is named only where the DNA matches it firmly. Size values are once, few and many counts, or a class for expanded clones, and some rows have none.

d_call: TRBD2
v_call: TRBV29-1
j_call: TRBJ2-1
cdr3_length: 16
clone_size: few
cdr3_nt: TGCAGCGTTGTCCCGGGACTAGCGGTTCATGGGAATGAGCAGTTCTTC
cdr3_aa: CSVVPGLAVHGNEQFF

d_call: NA
v_call: TRBV4-1
j_call: TRBJ1-5
cdr3_length: 19
clone_size: NA
cdr3_nt: TGCGCCAGCAGCCAAGGGGAGGCAGGGGCGCGGTATAGCAATCAGCCCCAGCATTTT
cdr3_aa: CASSQGEAGARYSNQPQHF

d_call: NA
v_call: TRBV5-5
j_call: TRBJ1-1
cdr3_length: 13
clone_size: few
cdr3_nt: TGTGCCAGCAGCCAACAGGGTTTCACTGAAGCTTTCTTT
cdr3_aa: CASSQQGFTEAFF

d_call: NA
v_call: TRBV12-5
j_call: TRBJ2-7
cdr3_length: 16
clone_size: NA
cdr3_nt: TGTGCTAGTGGTTTGCCCGTAGGCCAGGCCGCCTACGAGCAGTACTTC
cdr3_aa: CASGLPVGQAAYEQYF

d_call: TRBD1
v_call: TRBV7-6
j_call: TRBJ1-1
cdr3_length: 16
clone_size: few
cdr3_nt: TGTGCCAGCAGTCGACAGGGGGCGTATCAAGGTTCTGAAGCTTTCTTT
cdr3_aa: CASSRQGAYQGSEAFF

d_call: TRBD1
v_call: TRBV5-4
j_call: TRBJ2-6
cdr3_length: 16
clone_size: NA
cdr3_nt: TGTGCCAGCAGCCCCGCTGACAGGGCTGGGGCCAACGTCCTGACTTTC
cdr3_aa: CASSPADRAGANVLTF

d_call: NA
v_call: TRBV18
j_call: TRBJ2-5
cdr3_length: 14
clone_size: many
cdr3_nt: TGTGCCAGCTCACGAAACCTCTACCAAGAGACCCAGTACTTC
cdr3_aa: CASSRNLYQETQYF

d_call: TRBD2
v_call: TRBV9
j_call: TRBJ2-2
cdr3_length: 19
clone_size: few
cdr3_nt: TGTGCCAGCAGCGTAGCTTACGGGGTGAGCGGGACTAACACCGGGGAGCTGTTTTTT
cdr3_aa: CASSVAYGVSGTNTGELFF

d_call: TRBD1
v_call: TRBV11-2
j_call: TRBJ2-1
cdr3_length: 15
clone_size: few
cdr3_nt: TGTGCCAGCAGCTATACAGGGGGCTACAGGAGTGAGCAGTTCTTC
cdr3_aa: CASSYTGGYRSEQFF

d_call: TRBD1
v_call: TRBV20-1
j_call: TRBJ2-7
cdr3_length: 13
clone_size: NA
cdr3_nt: TGCAGTGCCCCAGGACAGGGTCCCTACGAGCAGTACTTC
cdr3_aa: CSAPGQGPYEQYF

d_call: TRBD1
v_call: TRBV6-1
j_call: TRBJ2-7
cdr3_length: 15
clone_size: many
cdr3_nt: TGTGCCAGCAGTGAAGGGACAGGGGGTGTGGACGAGCAGTACTTC
cdr3_aa: CASSEGTGGVDEQYF

d_call: NA
v_call: TRBV7-9
j_call: TRBJ2-1
cdr3_length: 15
clone_size: NA
cdr3_nt: TGTGCCAGCAGCTTAACTAGAAACTCCTACAATGAGCAGTTCTTC
cdr3_aa: CASSLTRNSYNEQFF

d_call: TRBD2
v_call: TRBV12-3/TRBV12-4
j_call: TRBJ2-3
cdr3_length: 12
clone_size: many
cdr3_nt: TGTGCAGCGGGGGCACGGACAGATACGCAGTATTTT
cdr3_aa: CAAGARTDTQYF

d_call: TRBD2
v_call: TRBV5-6
j_call: TRBJ2-3
cdr3_length: 16
clone_size: NA
cdr3_nt: TGTGCCAGCAGCTCCCCCCCTAGCGGGAGCACAGATACGCAGTATTTT
cdr3_aa: CASSSPPSGSTDTQYF

d_call: NA
v_call: TRBV29-1
j_call: TRBJ1-2
cdr3_length: 14
clone_size: NA
cdr3_nt: TGCAGCGTTGATCTTGGGGGAGCTAACTATGGCTACACCTTC
cdr3_aa: CSVDLGGANYGYTF

d_call: NA
v_call: TRBV7-3
j_call: TRBJ2-1
cdr3_length: 16
clone_size: NA
cdr3_nt: TGTGCAAGCAGCCCCGGGGGCGGTCCACAGTTTCATGAGCAGTTCTTC
cdr3_aa: CASSPGGGPQFHEQFF

d_call: TRBD1
v_call: TRBV6-6
j_call: TRBJ2-7
cdr3_length: 15
clone_size: NA
cdr3_nt: TGTGCCAGCAGTCCACGACAGGGGGGATTTTACGAGCAGTACTTC
cdr3_aa: CASSPRQGGFYEQYF

d_call: NA
v_call: TRBV6-5
j_call: TRBJ1-2
cdr3_length: 14
clone_size: NA
cdr3_nt: TGTGCCACTTCCCGGGGCGGGCGTGACTATGGCTACACCTTC
cdr3_aa: CATSRGGRDYGYTF

d_call: TRBD2
v_call: TRBV12-3/TRBV12-4
j_call: TRBJ2-3
cdr3_length: 17
clone_size: once
cdr3_nt: TGTGCCAGCAGGTCCCGGACTAGCGGGGGCCCTTTGGATACGCAGTATTTT
cdr3_aa: CASRSRTSGGPLDTQYF

d_call: TRBD1
v_call: TRBV12-3/TRBV12-4
j_call: TRBJ1-2
cdr3_length: 13
clone_size: few
cdr3_nt: TGTGCCAGCAGTAGGGGGCGGACTGGGGGCTACACCTTC
cdr3_aa: CASSRGRTGGYTF

d_call: NA
v_call: TRBV29-1
j_call: TRBJ2-1
cdr3_length: 14
clone_size: few
cdr3_nt: TGCAGCGTACGGACAACACTTGGCTACAATGAGCAGTTCTTC
cdr3_aa: CSVRTTLGYNEQFF

d_call: NA
v_call: TRBV14
j_call: TRBJ2-7
cdr3_length: 12
clone_size: few
cdr3_nt: TGTGCCAGCAGCCAAGACGACTACGAGCAGTACTTC
cdr3_aa: CASSQDDYEQYF

d_call: NA
v_call: TRBV6-6
j_call: TRBJ2-3
cdr3_length: 15
clone_size: few
cdr3_nt: TGTGCCAGCAGGCCCCTGGCGGACAGCACAGATACGCAGTATTTT
cdr3_aa: CASRPLADSTDTQYF

d_call: TRBD2
v_call: TRBV5-1
j_call: TRBJ2-7
cdr3_length: 15
clone_size: few
cdr3_nt: TGCGCCAGCAGCTCCGGAAGTAGCGGGAGCTACGAGCAGTACTTC
cdr3_aa: CASSSGSSGSYEQYF

d_call: NA
v_call: TRBV14
j_call: TRBJ2-7
cdr3_length: 15
clone_size: NA
cdr3_nt: TGTGCCAGCAGCCAACTAACGACAGGAGCCTACGAGCAGTACTTC
cdr3_aa: CASSQLTTGAYEQYF

d_call: TRBD2
v_call: TRBV7-2
j_call: TRBJ2-3
cdr3_length: 15
clone_size: few
cdr3_nt: TGTGCCAGCAGCTTAGTGCGGGAGCTCACAGATACGCAGTATTTT
cdr3_aa: CASSLVRELTDTQYF

d_call: NA
v_call: TRBV7-9
j_call: TRBJ1-4
cdr3_length: 14
clone_size: NA
cdr3_nt: TGTGCCAGCAGCCCCGTACGTGCTAATGAAAAACTGTTTTTT
cdr3_aa: CASSPVRANEKLFF

d_call: NA
v_call: TRBV7-2
j_call: TRBJ1-5
cdr3_length: 13
clone_size: NA
cdr3_nt: TGTGCCAGCAGCAGGATCGGCAATCAGCCCCAGCATTTT
cdr3_aa: CASSRIGNQPQHF

d_call: NA
v_call: TRBV5-1
j_call: TRBJ2-3
cdr3_length: 15
clone_size: NA
cdr3_nt: TGCGCCAGCAGCCGTCTGGAGGGATACACAGATACGCAGTATTTT
cdr3_aa: CASSRLEGYTDTQYF

d_call: NA
v_call: TRBV24-1
j_call: TRBJ1-2
cdr3_length: 14
clone_size: NA
cdr3_nt: TGTGCCACCAGTGATTTATACCGTCTCTATGGCTACACCTTC
cdr3_aa: CATSDLYRLYGYTF

d_call: NA
v_call: TRBV25-1
j_call: TRBJ2-7
cdr3_length: 19
clone_size: NA
cdr3_nt: TGTGCCAGCAGTGGGTCAAACCACTCAGGGCGGGATCCTCCCTACGAGCAGTACTTC
cdr3_aa: CASSGSNHSGRDPPYEQYF

d_call: NA
v_call: TRBV19
j_call: TRBJ2-3
cdr3_length: 15
clone_size: NA
cdr3_nt: TGTGCCAGTAGTATTGTCGGGAGTGTTTCAGATACGCAGTATTTT
cdr3_aa: CASSIVGSVSDTQYF

d_call: NA
v_call: TRBV20-1
j_call: TRBJ1-4
cdr3_length: 15
clone_size: few
cdr3_nt: TGCAGTGCTAGGGGCGGTGGTGCAACTAATGAAAAACTGTTTTTT
cdr3_aa: CSARGGGATNEKLFF

d_call: NA
v_call: TRBV2
j_call: TRBJ1-2
cdr3_length: 15
clone_size: NA
cdr3_nt: TGTGCCAGCGGACGGGGGGAAGGTCGTCTCTATGGCTACACCTTC
cdr3_aa: CASGRGEGRLYGYTF

d_call: NA
v_call: TRBV6-1
j_call: TRBJ1-5
cdr3_length: 15
clone_size: few
cdr3_nt: TGTGCCAGCACTTACGGACTAACTAGCAATCAGCCCCAGCATTTT
cdr3_aa: CASTYGLTSNQPQHF

d_call: NA
v_call: TRBV7-3
j_call: TRBJ1-1
cdr3_length: 13
clone_size: NA
cdr3_nt: TGTGCCAGCAGCTTAAAGGCTGGGGCTGAAGCTTTCTTT
cdr3_aa: CASSLKAGAEAFF

d_call: NA
v_call: TRBV4-1
j_call: TRBJ2-7
cdr3_length: 15
clone_size: few
cdr3_nt: TGCGCCAGCAGCCAGGGGGGCTCTCCATCCTACGAGCAGTACTTC
cdr3_aa: CASSQGGSPSYEQYF

d_call: NA
v_call: TRBV29-1
j_call: TRBJ1-5
cdr3_length: 12
clone_size: few
cdr3_nt: TGCAGCGTTGTGTGGGGCAATCAGCCCCAGCATTTT
cdr3_aa: CSVVWGNQPQHF

d_call: NA
v_call: TRBV12-3/TRBV12-4
j_call: TRBJ2-5
cdr3_length: 13
clone_size: many
cdr3_nt: TGTGCCAGCAGTTTGGGGGTAGCGGAGACCCAGTACTTC
cdr3_aa: CASSLGVAETQYF